This is a list of T cell receptor beta chains from one sample in a study of early T cells in non-severe SARS-CoV-2 infection. From the 5' RACE reads, TCRdb called clonotypes with MiXCR, one entry per CDR3 protein. The sample contains approximately 100,000 distinct CDR3 sequences, around 15% of which appear only once. The sequenced material came from whole blood. Receptors originate from an adult who was a healthcare worker with PCR-confirmed SARS-CoV-2 infection or an uninfected control (not recorded which). Both conserved end residues are part of each CDR3. The order of the fields is clone size, D gene, V gene, J gene, CDR3 protein, CDR3 DNA. The D gene is left open where the match is weak. Part of the rows lack a size; the others show once, few, many or a class for expanded clones.

clone_size: many; d_call: TRBD1; v_call: TRBV5-1; j_call: TRBJ2-5; cdr3_aa: CASSLPRQGQETQYF; cdr3_nt: TGCGCCAGCAGCTTACCCCGACAGGGGCAAGAGACCCAGTACTTC
clone_size: .; d_call: .; v_call: TRBV5-6; j_call: TRBJ2-1; cdr3_aa: CASSYRAPSYNEQFF; cdr3_nt: TGTGCCAGCAGTTATCGGGCCCCCTCCTACAATGAGCAGTTCTTC
clone_size: .; d_call: .; v_call: TRBV7-8; j_call: TRBJ1-5; cdr3_aa: CASSSGHRANQPQHF; cdr3_nt: TGTGCCAGCAGCTCCGGACACAGGGCCAATCAGCCCCAGCATTTT
clone_size: many; d_call: TRBD2; v_call: TRBV5-1; j_call: TRBJ2-1; cdr3_aa: CASSASTSGGYNEQFF; cdr3_nt: TGCGCCAGCAGCGCCTCGACTAGCGGGGGGTACAATGAGCAGTTCTTC
clone_size: .; d_call: TRBD2; v_call: TRBV6-5; j_call: TRBJ2-3; cdr3_aa: CASSYGSGGRGDTQYF; cdr3_nt: TGTGCCAGCAGTTACGGAAGCGGGGGGCGGGGAGATACGCAGTATTTT
clone_size: .; d_call: TRBD1; v_call: TRBV11-2; j_call: TRBJ1-4; cdr3_aa: CASSFRTGAEKLFF; cdr3_nt: TGTGCCAGCAGCTTCCGGACAGGGGCTGAAAAACTGTTTTTT
clone_size: .; d_call: .; v_call: TRBV12-3/TRBV12-4; j_call: TRBJ1-1; cdr3_aa: CASRAGDYLNTEAFF; cdr3_nt: TGTGCCAGCAGGGCAGGGGACTATTTGAACACTGAAGCTTTCTTT
clone_size: .; d_call: TRBD2; v_call: TRBV7-9; j_call: TRBJ2-1; cdr3_aa: CASSPLAGGLQFF; cdr3_nt: TGTGCCAGCAGCCCACTAGCGGGGGGCCTACAGTTCTTC
clone_size: .; d_call: TRBD2; v_call: TRBV4-3; j_call: TRBJ2-3; cdr3_aa: CASSQESGGGTDTQYF; cdr3_nt: TGCGCCAGCAGCCAAGAAAGCGGGGGAGGCACAGATACGCAGTATTTT
clone_size: .; d_call: .; v_call: TRBV4-3; j_call: TRBJ2-1; cdr3_aa: CASSQRPIGSYNEQFF; cdr3_nt: TGCGCCAGCAGCCAACGACCGATAGGCTCCTACAATGAGCAGTTCTTC
clone_size: many; d_call: .; v_call: TRBV19; j_call: TRBJ2-5; cdr3_aa: CASSVRETQYF; cdr3_nt: TGTGCCAGTAGTGTAAGAGAGACCCAGTACTTC
clone_size: .; d_call: .; v_call: TRBV7-9; j_call: TRBJ2-1; cdr3_aa: CASRLRSSSYNEQFF; cdr3_nt: TGTGCCAGCAGATTAAGGTCGAGCTCCTACAATGAGCAGTTCTTC
clone_size: .; d_call: .; v_call: TRBV9; j_call: TRBJ2-7; cdr3_aa: CASSVVDGGNEQYF; cdr3_nt: TGTGCCAGCAGCGTAGTGGATGGCGGCAACGAGCAGTACTTC
clone_size: many; d_call: .; v_call: TRBV18; j_call: TRBJ2-5; cdr3_aa: CASSPGLGNQETQYF; cdr3_nt: TGTGCCAGCTCACCGGGGCTAGGCAACCAAGAGACCCAGTACTTC
clone_size: many; d_call: TRBD2; v_call: TRBV6-2/TRBV6-3; j_call: TRBJ2-1; cdr3_aa: CASSSRTSGGLTYNEQFF; cdr3_nt: TGTGCCAGCAGTTCCCGGACTAGCGGGGGCCTCACCTACAATGAGCAGTTCTTC
clone_size: few; d_call: .; v_call: TRBV20-1; j_call: TRBJ2-7; cdr3_aa: CSASPRQDYSYEQYF; cdr3_nt: TGCAGTGCTTCACCTCGACAGGATTACTCCTACGAGCAGTACTTC
clone_size: many; d_call: .; v_call: TRBV5-1; j_call: TRBJ1-2; cdr3_aa: CASSPDRASLCTF; cdr3_nt: TGCGCCAGCAGCCCCGACCGGGCTTCTCTCTGCACCTTC
clone_size: many; d_call: TRBD2; v_call: TRBV20-1; j_call: TRBJ2-1; cdr3_aa: CSARVPTVAGVEGEQFF; cdr3_nt: TGCAGTGCTAGAGTCCCAACGGTAGCGGGGGTGGAAGGTGAGCAGTTCTTC
clone_size: few; d_call: .; v_call: TRBV21-1; j_call: TRBJ1-6; cdr3_aa: CASTTRDRAVYNSPLHF; cdr3_nt: TGTGCCAGCACCACCCGGGACAGGGCTGTCTATAATTCACCCCTCCACTTT
clone_size: few; d_call: TRBD1; v_call: TRBV9; j_call: TRBJ2-1; cdr3_aa: CASSGTGLINEQFF; cdr3_nt: TGTGCCAGCAGCGGGACAGGCTTGATCAATGAGCAGTTCTTC
clone_size: few; d_call: .; v_call: TRBV29-1; j_call: TRBJ2-4; cdr3_aa: CSVTEGSEENIQYF; cdr3_nt: TGCAGCGTTACTGAAGGATCCGAAGAAAACATTCAGTACTTC
clone_size: few; d_call: TRBD2; v_call: TRBV6-2/TRBV6-3; j_call: TRBJ2-5; cdr3_aa: CASSYGTTFQETQYF; cdr3_nt: TGTGCCAGCAGTTACGGGACTACTTTCCAAGAGACCCAGTACTTC
clone_size: .; d_call: .; v_call: TRBV12-3/TRBV12-4; j_call: TRBJ1-5; cdr3_aa: CASRAADQPQHF; cdr3_nt: TGTGCCAGCAGGGCGGCCGATCAGCCCCAGCATTTT
clone_size: few; d_call: TRBD1; v_call: TRBV7-6; j_call: TRBJ2-7; cdr3_aa: CASSPFSLQGLSYEQYF; cdr3_nt: TGTGCCAGCAGCCCCTTCAGTTTACAGGGGTTATCCTACGAGCAGTACTTC
clone_size: few; d_call: .; v_call: TRBV28; j_call: TRBJ2-7; cdr3_aa: CASSGYEQYF; cdr3_nt: TGTGCCAGCAGTGGCTACGAGCAGTACTTC
clone_size: .; d_call: TRBD2; v_call: TRBV12-3/TRBV12-4; j_call: TRBJ2-1; cdr3_aa: CASSFGGGAGIYNEQFF; cdr3_nt: TGTGCCAGCAGTTTCGGCGGGGGGGCCGGTATCTACAATGAGCAGTTCTTC
clone_size: .; d_call: .; v_call: TRBV7-2; j_call: TRBJ1-2; cdr3_aa: CASRVDGNYGYTF; cdr3_nt: TGTGCCAGTAGAGTTGACGGGAACTATGGCTACACCTTC
clone_size: .; d_call: .; v_call: TRBV7-2; j_call: TRBJ1-2; cdr3_aa: CASSLGSGPTYGYTF; cdr3_nt: TGTGCCAGCAGCTTAGGGTCCGGACCGACGTATGGCTACACCTTC
clone_size: many; d_call: .; v_call: TRBV29-1; j_call: TRBJ1-5; cdr3_aa: CSGGLPNQPQHF; cdr3_nt: TGCAGCGGTGGACTTCCTAATCAGCCCCAGCATTTT
clone_size: .; d_call: TRBD1; v_call: TRBV6-2/TRBV6-3; j_call: TRBJ2-2; cdr3_aa: CASTPQARGLNTGELFF; cdr3_nt: TGTGCCAGCACCCCACAAGCCAGGGGGCTGAACACCGGGGAGCTGTTTTTT
clone_size: many; d_call: .; v_call: TRBV3-1; j_call: TRBJ1-1; cdr3_aa: CASSQATGTQAFF; cdr3_nt: TGTGCCAGCAGCCAAGCAACAGGAACTCAAGCTTTCTTT
clone_size: .; d_call: TRBD1; v_call: TRBV29-1; j_call: TRBJ1-2; cdr3_aa: CSVVEQGAHGYTF; cdr3_nt: TGCAGCGTTGTTGAACAGGGGGCGCATGGCTACACCTTC
clone_size: few; d_call: .; v_call: TRBV11-2; j_call: TRBJ2-2; cdr3_aa: CASRQGNTGELFF; cdr3_nt: TGTGCCAGCAGACAGGGTAACACCGGGGAGCTGTTTTTT
clone_size: few; d_call: .; v_call: TRBV3-1; j_call: TRBJ1-1; cdr3_aa: CASSQLARGLLNTEAFF; cdr3_nt: TGTGCCAGCAGCCAACTAGCTCGGGGGCTGCTGAACACTGAAGCTTTCTTT
clone_size: .; d_call: .; v_call: TRBV29-1; j_call: TRBJ1-4; cdr3_aa: CSVAVATNEKLFF; cdr3_nt: TGCAGCGTGGCAGTTGCAACTAATGAAAAACTGTTTTTT
clone_size: .; d_call: TRBD2; v_call: TRBV7-9; j_call: TRBJ2-1; cdr3_aa: CASSPPGLGSNEQFF; cdr3_nt: TGTGCCAGCAGCCCCCCGGGACTAGGATCAAATGAGCAGTTCTTC
clone_size: few; d_call: TRBD1; v_call: TRBV7-7; j_call: TRBJ2-1; cdr3_aa: CASSSGQGNEQFF; cdr3_nt: TGTGCTAGCAGCTCCGGACAGGGGAATGAGCAGTTCTTC
clone_size: few; d_call: TRBD1; v_call: TRBV2; j_call: TRBJ1-5; cdr3_aa: CASSVRGSLSNQPQHF; cdr3_nt: TGTGCCAGCAGTGTCAGGGGGAGTCTGAGCAATCAGCCCCAGCATTTT
clone_size: many; d_call: .; v_call: TRBV15; j_call: TRBJ2-6; cdr3_aa: CATSGEGDLSGANVLTF; cdr3_nt: TGTGCCACCAGCGGGGAGGGGGACCTCTCTGGGGCCAACGTCCTGACTTTC
clone_size: .; d_call: .; v_call: TRBV2; j_call: TRBJ1-1; cdr3_aa: CAILPSANTEAFF; cdr3_nt: TGTGCCATACTTCCCTCGGCGAACACTGAAGCTTTCTTT